This TCR beta chain is drawn from a study of T cells in Graves' hyperthyroidism and ophthalmopathy (dated by TCRdb to the late 2010s). About the investigation overall: Peripheral blood was collected at initial diagnosis, before any treatment. The study also compared thyroid tissue and blood T-cell repertoires from about 6 Graves' hyperthyroidism patients. TCR Vbeta CDR3 sequencing of fewer than 150 peripheral blood samples (roughly 43 ophthalmopathy, roughly 74 hyperthyroidism and around 17 progressor patients) is reported in the paper. A discovery cohort of about 100 patients, about 44 with Graves' ophthalmopathy and 57 with stable Graves' hyperthyroidism, was used to find distinguishing TCR V-J signatures. Prospective prediction of ophthalmopathy was tested in an independent validation cohort consisting of 18 to 20 hyperthyroidism patients and 15 or so patients who later progressed to ophthalmopathy. The 85 to 100 discovery patients were randomly split 7:3 into training and test sets. After sampling, hyperthyroidism patients received methimazole starting at 30 mg daily, and ophthalmopathy patients received high-dose intravenous methylprednisolone. The full study reports these points: No statistical method was used to fix the sample size in advance, and group allocation was not hidden from the investigators. In cross-validation, a model built on a 13 V-J signature told ophthalmopathy apart from stable hyperthyroidism with 87.88% sensitivity and 81% to 82% specificity, and in testing the same model reached 80%/75%. Blood samples also contained most of the expanded thyroid clonotypes (frequency above 0.001), which suggests that blood repertoires may reflect thyroid immune responses. In validation, the model predicted progression to ophthalmopathy a median of about 6 months before onset, with about 71% sensitivity and 72.22% specificity.

TCR beta CDR3 regions were amplified from RNA transcripts. The first round of RT-PCR for the TCR CDR3 was performed with the HTBI primer set and the Qiagen OneStep RT-PCR kit. Libraries were constructed in a second round of multiplex PCR, after which size selection and purification were carried out. Libraries were sequenced paired-end with 100 bp reads on an Illumina HiSeq2000. Processing in the source paper ran as follows. Raw data were processed with SOAPnuke, discarding reads with adapters, uncalled bases, mean Phred below 15, or no exact constant-primer or identifier match. COPE v1.2.5 was used to merge high-quality paired reads, and clonotypes were defined as unique nucleotide sequences. Clonotypes were aligned to IMGT TRBV, TRBD and TRBJ reference segments using MiTCR v1.1. Only V-J combinations with frequency above 0.0001, covering roughly 99% of repertoires, were analysed. A TCS score was defined as the ratio of F50 (clonal expansion) to E x V (chaos), with BLOSUM62-based TCRdist applied between CDR3 peptides within each V-J. Welch's t-statistics and random forest reduced roughly 500 V-J features to 13, which were used in a naive Bayes classifier (R e1071). TCRdb trimmed public reads at Q25 via fastp, called clones via MiXCR and kept in-frame beta chains. Rows are combined by CDR3 protein, so each entry shows the most common genes and DNA. The V and J calls and clone size are TCRdb's, not the authors'. Here the sample has roughly 150,000 distinct CDR3 sequences; 9.4% occur a single time. The ten largest clones take up approximately 20% of the sample.

The hyperthyroidism patients were between 18 and 65 years old and newly diagnosed, with a disease duration of less than 2 months. Patients with uncontrolled infections, other autoimmune diseases, pregnancy or lactation were excluded. Diagnoses relied on clinical symptoms, serum thyroxine and TRAb, thyroid ultrasound and orbital computed tomography. For progressor patients, blood was drawn at the first diagnosis of hyperthyroidism, before any ophthalmopathy symptoms had appeared. Ficoll-Paque density gradient centrifugation was used to isolate PBMCs from around 10 ml of fresh peripheral blood. Progressor patients were first diagnosed with Graves' hyperthyroidism and then developed ophthalmopathy during follow-up. Total RNA was extracted using Trizol reagent, and RNA quality was assessed on an Agilent 2100 Bioanalyzer. Comment on this clonotype: The clone's antigen remains unknown. Its ends do not fully match the called genes, so a read error is possible.

Per the germline V gene (reference sequence), SGHAT is the CDR1 and FQDESV is the CDR2. The CDR3 starts with the cysteine, ends with the phenylalanine, and has 14 residues. The DNA shown is the 42-base CDR3, in frame from base 1. This clonotype originated in a woman aged 18-29 years with Graves' hyperthyroidism that later progressed to Graves' ophthalmopathy. Sequencing was carried out using blood. The chain employs TRBV11-1 and TRBJ1-1, with no confident D gene call. DNA sequence: TGTGCCAGCAGCTTTCTGGCCGATATCACTGAATCTTTCTTT. This sequence encodes CASSFLADITESFF.